This T cell receptor beta chain was profiled in a study of regulatory T cells in long-lasting Graves disease. Library construction for TCR beta used iRepertoire HTBI primers and Arm-PCR of CDR3 regions. TCRdb reanalysed the multiplex PCR reads using MiXCR and keeps one entry per CDR3 protein. In the table there are fewer than 500,000 distinct CDR3 sequences, roughly 17% of which are singletons. This clonotype was found many times. Time point here: newly diagnosed GD, antithyroid drugs for less than 3 months. Scientists built the TCR library using RNA that was extracted from PBMCs. This CDR3 is built from 14 residues. V was trimmed by 5 bases and J by 2 bases, leaving 13 bases between them. Looked up from germline, CDR1 is SEHNR and CDR2 is FQNEAQ (reference sequence). The sample was also reused in another study, on T cells in Graves' hyperthyroidism and ophthalmopathy. That source notes: Within blood appeared most thyroid clonotypes that had expanded above 0.001.

The sequence derives from a man aged 40-55 years with Graves disease. This chain uses TRBV7-9 with TRBJ2-7; D perhaps matches TRBD1 (5 bases). The sequenced sample was peripheral blood mononuclear cells (PBMCs), obtained at new diagnosis, from a patient treated with antithyroid drugs. The CDR3 DNA reads as TGTGCCAGCAGCCCAAAGACAGCAGCCTACGAGCAGTACTTC. It encodes CASSPKTAAYEQYF.